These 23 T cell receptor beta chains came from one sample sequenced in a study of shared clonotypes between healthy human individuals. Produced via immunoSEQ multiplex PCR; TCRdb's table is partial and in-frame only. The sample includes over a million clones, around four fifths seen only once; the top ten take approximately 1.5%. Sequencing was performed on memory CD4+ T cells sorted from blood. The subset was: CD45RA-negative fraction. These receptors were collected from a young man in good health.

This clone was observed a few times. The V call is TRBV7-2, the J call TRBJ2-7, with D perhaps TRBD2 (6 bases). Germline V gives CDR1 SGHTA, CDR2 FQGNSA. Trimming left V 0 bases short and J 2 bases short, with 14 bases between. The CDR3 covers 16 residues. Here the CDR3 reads CASSLATGVIPYEQYF. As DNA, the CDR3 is TGTGCCAGCAGCTTAGCGACGGGGGTGATTCCCTACGAGCAGTACTTC.

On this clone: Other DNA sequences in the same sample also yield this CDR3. The CDR3 region is CASSVGVSSYEQYF. The CDR3 bases are TGTGCCAGCAGCGTAGGTGTTAGCTCCTACGAGCAGTACTTC. The chain combines TRBV9 with TRBJ2-7; D is ambiguous. The germline V gene encodes CDR1 SGDLS and CDR2 YYNGEE. CDR3 size: 14 residues. The V end was cut by 0 bases, the J end by 0 bases, with 7 bases between. Drawing the rest from reference TRBV9 and TRBJ2-7, the complete variable domain is DSGVTQTPKHLITATGQRVTLRCSPRSGDLSVYWYQQSLDQGLQFLIQYYNGEERAKGNILERFSAQQFPDLHSELNLSSLELGDSALYFCASSVGVSSYEQYFGPGTRLTVT.

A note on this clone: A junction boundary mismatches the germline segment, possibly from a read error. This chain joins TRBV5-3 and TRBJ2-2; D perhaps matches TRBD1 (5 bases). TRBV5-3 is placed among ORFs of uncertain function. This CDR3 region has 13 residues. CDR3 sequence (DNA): TGTGCCAGCAGCTTGGGGCACACCGGGGAGCTGTTTTTT. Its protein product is CASSLGHTGELFF.

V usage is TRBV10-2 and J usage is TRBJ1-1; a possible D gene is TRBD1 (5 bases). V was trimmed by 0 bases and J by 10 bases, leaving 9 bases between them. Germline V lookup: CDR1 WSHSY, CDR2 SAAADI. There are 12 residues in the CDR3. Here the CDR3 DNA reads TGCGCCAGCAGTGAGTCCGGGGGGAGAGCTTTCTTT. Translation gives CASSESGGRAFF.

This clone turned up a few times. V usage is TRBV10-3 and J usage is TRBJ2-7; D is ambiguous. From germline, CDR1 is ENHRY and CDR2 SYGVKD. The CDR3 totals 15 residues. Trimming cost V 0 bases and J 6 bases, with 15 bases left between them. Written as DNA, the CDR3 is TGTGCCATCAGTGAGTCAGGAAGGGATAAGGGCGAGCAGTACTTC. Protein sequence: CAISESGRDKGEQYF.

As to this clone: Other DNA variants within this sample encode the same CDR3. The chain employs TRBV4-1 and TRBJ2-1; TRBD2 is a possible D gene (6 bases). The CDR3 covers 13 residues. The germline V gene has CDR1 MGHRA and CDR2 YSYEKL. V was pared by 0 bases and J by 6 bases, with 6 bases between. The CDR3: CASSQEGGNEQFF. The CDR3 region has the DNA TGCGCCAGCAGCCAAGAGGGGGGCAATGAGCAGTTCTTC.

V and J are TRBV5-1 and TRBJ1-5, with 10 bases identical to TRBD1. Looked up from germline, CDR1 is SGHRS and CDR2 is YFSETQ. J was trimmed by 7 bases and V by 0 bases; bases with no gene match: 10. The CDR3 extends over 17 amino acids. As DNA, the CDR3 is TGCGCCAGCAGCTTGGGACTTGAGACAGGGGGCCGCCAGCCCCAGCATTTT. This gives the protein CASSLGLETGGRQPQHF.

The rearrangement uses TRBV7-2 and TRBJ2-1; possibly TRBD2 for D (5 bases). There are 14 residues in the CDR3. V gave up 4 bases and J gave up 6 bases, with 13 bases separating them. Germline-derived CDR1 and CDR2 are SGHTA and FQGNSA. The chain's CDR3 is CASSSMRVVNEQFF. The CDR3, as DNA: TGTGCCAGCAGCTCAATGCGGGTCGTCAATGAGCAGTTCTTC.

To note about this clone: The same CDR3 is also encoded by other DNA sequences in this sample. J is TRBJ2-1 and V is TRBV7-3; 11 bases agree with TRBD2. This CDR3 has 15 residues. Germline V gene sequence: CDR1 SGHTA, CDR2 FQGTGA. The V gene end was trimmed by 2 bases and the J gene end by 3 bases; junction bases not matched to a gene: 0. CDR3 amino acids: CASSLGTSGYNEQFF. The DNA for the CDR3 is TGTGCCAGCAGCTTAGGGACTAGCGGCTACAATGAGCAGTTCTTC.

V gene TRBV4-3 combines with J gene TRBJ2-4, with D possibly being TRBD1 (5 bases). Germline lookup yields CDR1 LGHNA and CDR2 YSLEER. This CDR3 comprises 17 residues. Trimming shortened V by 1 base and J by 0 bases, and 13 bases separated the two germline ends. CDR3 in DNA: TGCGCCAGCAGCCAAGTCCAGTCCGGACAAGCCAAAAACATTCAGTACTTC. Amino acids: CASSQVQSGQAKNIQYF.

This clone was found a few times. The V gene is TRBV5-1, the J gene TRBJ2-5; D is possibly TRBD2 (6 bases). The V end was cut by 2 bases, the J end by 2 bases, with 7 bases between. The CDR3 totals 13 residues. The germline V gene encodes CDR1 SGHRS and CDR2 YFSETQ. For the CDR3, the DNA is TGCGCCAGCAGCTTCGGGACTCAAGAGACCCAGTACTTC. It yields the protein CASSFGTQETQYF.

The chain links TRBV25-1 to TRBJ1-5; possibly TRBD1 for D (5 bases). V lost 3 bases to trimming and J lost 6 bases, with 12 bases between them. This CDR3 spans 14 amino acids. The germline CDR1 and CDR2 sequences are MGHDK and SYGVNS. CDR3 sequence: CASSEQGRGQPQHF. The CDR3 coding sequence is TGTGCCAGCAGTGAGCAGGGTCGTGGTCAGCCCCAGCATTTT.

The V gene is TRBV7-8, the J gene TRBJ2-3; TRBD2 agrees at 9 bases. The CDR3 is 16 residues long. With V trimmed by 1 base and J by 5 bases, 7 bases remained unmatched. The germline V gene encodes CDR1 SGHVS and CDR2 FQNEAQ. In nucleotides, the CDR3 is TGTGCCAGCAGCTTAGGCGCTAGCGGGAAAGGAGATACGCAGTATTTT. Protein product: CASSLGASGKGDTQYF.

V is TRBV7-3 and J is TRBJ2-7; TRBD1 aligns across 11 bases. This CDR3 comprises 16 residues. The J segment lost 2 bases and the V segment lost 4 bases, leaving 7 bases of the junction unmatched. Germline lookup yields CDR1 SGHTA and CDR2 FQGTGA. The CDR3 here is CASSSPGTGGAYEQYF. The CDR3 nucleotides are TGTGCCAGCAGCTCCCCAGGGACAGGGGGTGCCTACGAGCAGTACTTC.

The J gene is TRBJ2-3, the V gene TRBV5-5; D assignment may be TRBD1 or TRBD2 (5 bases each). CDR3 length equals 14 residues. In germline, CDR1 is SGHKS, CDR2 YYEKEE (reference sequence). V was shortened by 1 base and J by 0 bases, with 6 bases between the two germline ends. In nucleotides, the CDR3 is TGTGCCAGCAGCTTGTGGGACAGCACAGATACGCAGTATTTT. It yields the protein CASSLWDSTDTQYF.

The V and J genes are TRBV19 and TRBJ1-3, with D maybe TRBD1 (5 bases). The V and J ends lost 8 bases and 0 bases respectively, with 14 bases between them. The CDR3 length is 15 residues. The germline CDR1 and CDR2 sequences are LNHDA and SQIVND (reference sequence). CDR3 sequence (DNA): TGTGCCAGTCGACAGAATACTAACTCTGGAAACACCATATATTTT. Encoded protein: CASRQNTNSGNTIYF.

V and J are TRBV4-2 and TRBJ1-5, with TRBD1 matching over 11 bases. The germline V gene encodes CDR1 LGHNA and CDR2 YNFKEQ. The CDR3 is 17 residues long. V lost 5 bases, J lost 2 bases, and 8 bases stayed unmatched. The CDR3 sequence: CASSKSGTGGGNQPQHF. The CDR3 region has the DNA TGTGCCAGCAGCAAATCCGGGACAGGGGGTGGCAATCAGCCCCAGCATTTT.

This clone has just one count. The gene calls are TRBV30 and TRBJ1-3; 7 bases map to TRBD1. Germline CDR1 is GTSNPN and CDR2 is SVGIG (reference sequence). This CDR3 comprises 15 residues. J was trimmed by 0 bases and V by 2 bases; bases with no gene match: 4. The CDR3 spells CAWSRQGSSGNTIYF. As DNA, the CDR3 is TGTGCCTGGAGTAGACAGGGCTCCTCTGGAAACACCATATATTTT. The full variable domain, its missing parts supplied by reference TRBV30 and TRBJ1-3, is SQTIHQWPATLVQPVGSPLSLECTVEGTSNPNLYWYRQAAGRGLQLLFYSVGIGQISSEVPQNLSASRPQDRQFILSSKKLLLSDSGFYLCAWSRQGSSGNTIYFGEGSWLTVV.

CDR3 loop: CASSQYRYGSYGRLTQTDTQYF. The CDR3 bases are TGCGCCAGCAGCCAGTATCGGTACGGCTCCTACGGTCGCCTCACCCAGACAGATACGCAGTATTTT. The gene calls are TRBV4-3 and TRBJ2-3; D unresolved. Germline V gene data show CDR1 as LGHNA and CDR2 as YSLEER. This CDR3 contains 22 residues. V dropped 3 bases and J dropped 3 bases, with 34 bases sitting between them.

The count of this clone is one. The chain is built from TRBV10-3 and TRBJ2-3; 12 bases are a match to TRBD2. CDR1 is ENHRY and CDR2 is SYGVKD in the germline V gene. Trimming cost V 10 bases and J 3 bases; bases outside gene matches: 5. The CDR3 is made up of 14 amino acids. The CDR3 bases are TGTGCCACCGCCACTAGCGGGGGGACAGATACGCAGTATTTT. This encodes CATATSGGTDTQYF.

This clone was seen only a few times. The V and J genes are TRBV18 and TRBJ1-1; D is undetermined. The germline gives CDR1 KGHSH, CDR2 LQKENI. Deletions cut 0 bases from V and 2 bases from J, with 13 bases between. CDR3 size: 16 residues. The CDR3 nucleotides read TGTGCCAGCTCACCACCGGGTAGGAGAAGTAACACTGAAGCTTTCTTT. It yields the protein CASSPPGRRSNTEAFF. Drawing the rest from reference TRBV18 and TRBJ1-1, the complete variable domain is NAGVMQNPRHLVRRRGQEARLRCSPMKGHSHVYWYRQLPEEGLKFMVYLQKENIIDESGMPKERFSAEFPKEGPSILRIQQVVRGDSAAYFCASSPPGRRSNTEAFFGQGTRLTVV.

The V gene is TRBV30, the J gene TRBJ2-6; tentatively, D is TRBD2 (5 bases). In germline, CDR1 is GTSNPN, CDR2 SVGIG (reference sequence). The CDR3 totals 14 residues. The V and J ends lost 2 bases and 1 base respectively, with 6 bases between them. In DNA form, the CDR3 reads TGTGCCTGGAGTCGGGATTCTGGGGCCAACGTCCTGACTTTC. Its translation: CAWSRDSGANVLTF.

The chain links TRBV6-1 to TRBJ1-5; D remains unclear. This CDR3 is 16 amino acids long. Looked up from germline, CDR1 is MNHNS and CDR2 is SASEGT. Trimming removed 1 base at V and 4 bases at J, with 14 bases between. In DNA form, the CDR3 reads TGTGCCAGCAGTGAAGGGGTGGCAGCGGTTAATCAGCCCCAGCATTTT. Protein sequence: CASSEGVAAVNQPQHF.